The entry below gives a single T cell receptor (beta chain) sequence along with its context. Its antigen is currently unknown. Primers used in a second PCR of about 6 to 12 cycles were a sample-barcoded 5' primer and a J-beta primer mix. A single record per CDR3 protein comes from TCRdb applying MiXCR to the 5' RACE reads. This table holds roughly 700,000 distinct CDR3 sequences, 49% found once. The source of the sample is a study of blood T cells in healthy people across ages. Study-wide results and limits: Long-lived and aged donors differed, with more naive CD4+ cells and higher diversity in the long-lived.

The trim removed 4 bases at V and 5 bases at J, leaving 7 bases unmatched. Germline values: CDR1 SQVTM, CDR2 ANQGSEA. This CDR3 has 14 residues. This chain connects TRBV29-1 to TRBJ2-5; 10 positions agree with TRBD2. This receptor was identified in a woman in her sixties or seventies in good health. Sequencing used blood. The CDR3 nucleotides are TGCAGCGTTGCGGGGACTAGCGTTGGGGAGACCCAGTACTTC. Its protein is CSVAGTSVGETQYF.